This TCR beta chain is from a study of blood T cells in healthy people across ages. No fewer than 7 million PBMCs went into each sample. Comments on this clonotype: The antigen is unknown.

PCR was performed a second time for roughly 7 to 12 cycles using a sample-barcoded 5' primer and a J-beta primer mix. Each of the cDNA molecules was tagged by a template-switch adaptor with 12 random nucleotides. TCRdb called the 5' RACE reads again in MiXCR, with one record for every CDR3 protein. The sample holds 650,000 to 1,000,000 distinct CDR3 sequences, roughly 34% seen once. CDR1 and CDR2 (germline): SGHAT, FQNNGV. V lost 1 base, J lost 4 bases, and 7 bases lay in between. CDR3 length: 14 residues. Study conclusions and caveats: It was the long-lived donors that had more naive CD4+ cells and higher diversity than aged donors. Naive T cell percentage by flow cytometry tracked strongly with beta diversity.

Sequencing was done on a sample of blood. This receptor was obtained from a man in his late teens or twenties in good health. The V call is TRBV11-2, the J call TRBJ1-4; unclear D gene. The CDR3 spells CASSLGSDNEKLFF. DNA for the CDR3: TGTGCCAGCAGCTTAGGAAGCGATAATGAAAAACTGTTTTTT.